Listed here are 23 T cell receptor beta chains from one sample, sequenced in a study of spatial heterogeneity in lung cancer. TCRdb recomputed calls from the 5' RACE reads with MiXCR, one row per CDR3 protein. Among about 50,000 distinct CDR3 sequences, less than 9% were seen once, and the ten largest hold roughly an eighth. Time point specified: sample taken at primary tumor resection. The authors sequenced whole RNA from tumor, nontumor lung or frozen PBMC without sorting. This sample comprised PBMCs, obtained at surgery. Receptors originate from a female donor with early-stage non-small cell lung cancer.

V is TRBV11-2 and J is TRBJ2-5; 7 nucleotides agree with TRBD2. V was clipped by 6 bases and J by 4 bases; unmatched bases: 14. The CDR3 sequence is 16 residues long. Germline lookup yields CDR1 SGHAT and CDR2 FQNNGV. CDR3 sequence reads: CASRPIPRGEGETQYF. In nucleotides, the CDR3 is TGTGCCAGCAGACCCATCCCTAGAGGGGAGGGAGAGACCCAGTACTTC.

This clonotype has a handful of counts. The genes are TRBV7-9 and TRBJ2-2, with 10 bases fitting TRBD1. With 4 bases clipped from V and 4 bases from J, the junction kept 6 bases outside the gene matches. CDR3 size: 16 residues. Germline V CDR1 and CDR2: SEHNR, FQNEAQ (reference sequence). The CDR3 spells CASSYGGTGATGELFF. The CDR3 DNA follows: TGTGCCAGCAGCTACGGTGGGACAGGGGCCACCGGGGAGCTGTTTTTT.

This clonotype was seen repeatedly, ten times or more. The DNA of the CDR3 is TGTGCCAGCAGCCAAGTTGGGACTAGCGGGGCCATATACAATGAGCAGTTCTTC. This gives the protein CASSQVGTSGAIYNEQFF. The genes are TRBV3-1 and TRBJ2-1, with 13 bases identical to TRBD2. This CDR3 spans 18 amino acids. Trimming cost V 1 base and J 4 bases; bases outside gene matches: 7. From germline, CDR1 is LGHDT and CDR2 YNNKEL (reference sequence).

This clonotype was found a few times. CDR3 protein: CAWSPRGRRVMNTEAFF. The CDR3 coding sequence is TGTGCCTGGAGCCCCAGGGGGCGCCGAGTGATGAACACTGAAGCTTTCTTT. The rearrangement links TRBV30 to TRBJ1-1, with 8 bases lining up with TRBD1. The V gene end was trimmed by 3 bases and the J gene end by 0 bases; junction bases not matched to a gene: 12. Germline CDR1 reads GTSNPN; CDR2 reads SVGIG (reference sequence). CDR3 size: 17 residues.

This clonotype was detected many times. The chain recombines TRBV28 with TRBJ2-5; maybe TRBD1 (5 bases). V lost 2 bases, J lost 7 bases, and 17 bases lay in between. The CDR3 is 15 residues long. Germline CDR1 reads MDHEN; CDR2 reads SYDVKM. The CDR3 loop is CASSLITGHLGTQYF. CDR3 bases: TGTGCCAGCAGTTTAATAACTGGACATTTGGGGACCCAGTACTTC.

This clonotype came up a few times. This chain uses TRBV5-4 with TRBJ2-1; D gene uncertain. The CDR3 consists of 14 residues. Germline V lookup: CDR1 SGHNT, CDR2 YYREEE (reference sequence). V was clipped by 0 bases and J by 1 base, with 5 bases between them. The CDR3 loop is CASSLVGSYNEQFF. As DNA, the CDR3 is TGTGCCAGCAGCTTGGTAGGGTCCTACAATGAGCAGTTCTTC.

This clonotype was picked up a small number of times. V is TRBV30 and J is TRBJ2-2, with D tentatively TRBD2 (7 bases). V was shortened by 2 bases and J by 4 bases, with 17 bases between the two germline ends. Germline values: CDR1 GTSNPN, CDR2 SVGIG (reference sequence). There are 16 residues in the CDR3. CDR3 sequence reads: CAWSPLGGASTGELFF. The CDR3 DNA follows: TGTGCCTGGAGTCCCTTAGGGGGGGCGAGCACCGGGGAGCTGTTTTTT. The full variable domain, completed using reference TRBV30 and TRBJ2-2, is SQTIHQWPATLVQPVGSPLSLECTVEGTSNPNLYWYRQAAGRGLQLLFYSVGIGQISSEVPQNLSASRPQDRQFILSSKKLLLSDSGFYLCAWSPLGGASTGELFFGEGSRLTVL.

A few counts support this clonotype. The chain combines TRBV7-7 with TRBJ2-7, with 8 bases fitting TRBD1. This CDR3 has 15 amino acids. V was pared by 5 bases and J by 5 bases, with 11 bases of the junction left unmatched. CDR1 and CDR2 from the germline V gene are SSHAT and FNYEAQ (reference sequence). CDR3 nucleotide sequence: TGTGCCAGCAGCCCCCGGACAGGGAGAGCCGACGAGCAGTACTTC. Protein: CASSPRTGRADEQYF.

This chain links TRBV20-1 with TRBJ2-7; TRBD2 matches 7 bases. CDR1 and CDR2 from the germline V gene are DFQATT and SNEGSKA (reference sequence). Trimming at V came to 1 base and at J to 5 bases, leaving 2 bases not matched to a gene. The CDR3 sequence is 12 residues long. CDR3 nucleotide sequence: TGCAGTGCTAGAGTCCGGGGGGACGAGCAGTACTTC. Protein: CSARVRGDEQYF.

This clonotype was detected ten times or more. The chain has TRBV7-2 and TRBJ2-1; D may match TRBD1 or TRBD2 (5 bases each). Trimming cost V 1 base and J 6 bases, with 13 bases left between them. This CDR3 has 15 amino acids. Germline assignment: CDR1 SGHTA and CDR2 FQGNSA. The CDR3 here is CASSLEGLGVNEQFF. As DNA, the CDR3 is TGTGCCAGCAGCTTAGAGGGATTGGGGGTCAATGAGCAGTTCTTC.

The chain has TRBV10-3 and TRBJ2-5, with D unresolved. This CDR3 contains 14 residues. Per germline, CDR1 ENHRY and CDR2 SYGVKD. Trimming shortened V by 5 bases and J by 5 bases, and 15 bases separated the two germline ends. The CDR3 DNA follows: TGTGCCATCAGTTCGCCTAGTTTCCTCGAGACCCAGTACTTC. Protein: CAISSPSFLETQYF.

A few counts support this clonotype. The chain is built from TRBV27 and TRBJ1-5; D gene ambiguous. Germline CDR1 and CDR2: MNHEY and SMNVEV (reference sequence). Deletions cut 8 bases from V and 3 bases from J, with 8 bases between. There are 12 residues in the CDR3. The CDR3 coding sequence is TGTGCCAGCGGGTCTTACAATCAGCCCCAGCATTTT. Translation gives CASGSYNQPQHF.

The chain is built from TRBV29-1 and TRBJ1-2, with a tentative D call TRBD1 (5 bases). The CDR3 has 12 amino acids. CDR1 is SQVTM, CDR2 ANQGSEA, per germline. V was clipped by 4 bases and J by 0 bases, with 6 bases between them. The CDR3 spells CSVGGANYGYTF. In nucleotides, the CDR3 is TGCAGCGTTGGGGGGGCTAACTATGGCTACACCTTC.

This chain uses TRBV12-3 or TRBV12-4 with TRBJ1-1, with TRBD1 as a possible D gene (6 bases). V was trimmed by 3 bases and J by 11 bases, leaving 19 bases between them. The CDR3 length is 14 residues. The CDR3 reads CASSFGGTGRGAFF. Written as DNA, the CDR3 is TGTGCCAGCAGTTTTGGGGGGACCGGGAGGGGGGCTTTCTTT.

This clonotype was seen a handful of times. The chain couples TRBV7-2 to TRBJ1-6; maybe TRBD1 (5 bases). The CDR3 loop spans 17 amino acids. The germline V gene has CDR1 SGHTA and CDR2 FQGNSA. Trimming removed 5 bases at V and 0 bases at J, with 14 bases between. CDR3 sequence reads: CASSPPRQSSYNSPLHF. The CDR3 DNA sequence: TGTGCCAGCAGCCCTCCCAGACAGAGCTCCTATAATTCACCCCTCCACTTT.

V gene TRBV7-2 combines with J gene TRBJ1-2; 7 nucleotides agree with TRBD1. V was clipped by 1 base and J by 0 bases; unmatched bases: 5. Germline assignment: CDR1 SGHTA and CDR2 FQGNSA. The CDR3 has 16 residues. The CDR3 nucleotides are TGTGCCAGCAGCTTAGTCGGGACAGCGTCTAACTATGGCTACACCTTC. It codes for CASSLVGTASNYGYTF.

This clonotype was recorded at least ten times. The V and J genes are TRBV20-1 and TRBJ2-7; 9 positions match TRBD1. The germline V gene encodes CDR1 DFQATT and CDR2 SNEGSKA (reference sequence). Trimming removed 6 bases from V and 2 bases from J; junction bases left unmatched: 20. The CDR3 is 18 amino acids. CDR3 DNA: TGCAGTGCCCGAGTCGGGGGTTGGAGGGACAGGGTTGCCTACGAGCAGTACTTC. Residues: CSARVGGWRDRVAYEQYF.

At least ten counts were recorded for this clonotype. The V gene is TRBV20-1, the J gene TRBJ1-5, with D perhaps matching TRBD1 (5 bases). V was clipped by 1 base and J by 4 bases, with 14 bases between them. Germline CDR1 and CDR2: DFQATT and SNEGSKA (reference sequence). The CDR3 contains 15 residues. This CDR3 is CSARAAGSRNQPQHF. DNA for the CDR3: TGCAGTGCTAGAGCAGCAGGGTCGCGAAATCAGCCCCAGCATTTT.

This clonotype was seen a handful of times. The CDR3 DNA is TGTGCCAGCAGCCTGAATAACATCGAGCAGTACTTC. Its translation is CASSLNNIEQYF. The rearrangement links TRBV7-2 to TRBJ2-7, with D unclear. Germline V gives CDR1 SGHTA, CDR2 FQGNSA. The ends were cut back, 5 bases at V and 6 bases at J, with 11 bases in the middle. This CDR3 has 12 amino acids.

There are a few counts of this clonotype. The chain recombines TRBV6-2 or TRBV6-3 with TRBJ1-2; D is uncertain. Germline CDR1 reads MNHEY; CDR2 reads SVGEGT. The CDR3 has 16 residues. The CDR3 DNA sequence: TGTACCATCTTTAATACGGGCCGGAGGCAGGTCCGCGGCTACACCTTC. It specifies CTIFNTGRRQVRGYTF.

The chain couples TRBV19 to TRBJ2-1; TRBD1 aligns across 7 bases. This CDR3 contains 18 residues. The germline CDR1 and CDR2 sequences are LNHDA and SQIVND (reference sequence). V trimming: 3 bases; J trimming: 0 bases; junction bases outside the gene matches: 11. CDR3 sequence: CASSIGGQVVSSYNEQFF. As DNA, the CDR3 is TGTGCCAGTAGTATTGGTGGACAGGTTGTTAGCTCCTACAATGAGCAGTTCTTC.

This clonotype came up many times. This chain joins TRBV4-3 and TRBJ2-1; TRBD1 matches at 9 bases. With 1 base clipped from V and 9 bases from J, the junction kept 10 bases outside the gene matches. Germline V gene data show CDR1 as LGHNA and CDR2 as YSLEER. The CDR3 totals 16 residues. The CDR3 is CASSQVHGTGSLEQFF. In DNA form, the CDR3 reads TGCGCCAGCAGCCAAGTTCACGGGACAGGGTCGCTTGAGCAGTTCTTC.

This clonotype was picked up many times. V usage is TRBV9 and J usage is TRBJ1-2; a possible D gene is TRBD1 (6 bases). Germline-derived CDR1 and CDR2 are SGDLS and YYNGEE. CDR3 length: 12 residues. V was pared by 4 bases and J by 5 bases, with 9 bases between. In DNA form, the CDR3 reads TGTGCCAGCAGCTCCCAGGGGTATGGCTACACCTTC. It encodes CASSSQGYGYTF.